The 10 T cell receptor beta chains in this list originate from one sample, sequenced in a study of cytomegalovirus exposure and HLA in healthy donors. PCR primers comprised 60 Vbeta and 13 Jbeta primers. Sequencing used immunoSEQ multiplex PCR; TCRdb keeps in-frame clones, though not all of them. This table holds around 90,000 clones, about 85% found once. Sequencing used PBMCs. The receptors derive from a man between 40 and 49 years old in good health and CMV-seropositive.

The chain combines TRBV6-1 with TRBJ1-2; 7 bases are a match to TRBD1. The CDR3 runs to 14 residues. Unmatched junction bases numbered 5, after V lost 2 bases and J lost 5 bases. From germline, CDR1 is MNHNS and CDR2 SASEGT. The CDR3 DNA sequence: TGTGCCAGCAGTGAAACCGGGACAGTTTATGGCTACACCTTC. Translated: CASSETGTVYGYTF.

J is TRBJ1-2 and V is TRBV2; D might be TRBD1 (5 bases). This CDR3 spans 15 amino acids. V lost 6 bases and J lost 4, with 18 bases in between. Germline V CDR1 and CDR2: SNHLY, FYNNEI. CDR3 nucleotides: TGTGCCAGCAGCGACGTCGGGGGGAAAGCCTATGGCTACACCTTC. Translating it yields CASSDVGGKAYGYTF.

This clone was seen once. CDR3 protein: CASSFPGMETQYF. CDR3 bases: TGTGCCAGCAGTTTTCCAGGGATGGAGACCCAGTACTTC. The chain is built from TRBV11-2 and TRBJ2-5; D may be TRBD1 (5 bases). The CDR3 contains 13 residues. V lost 6 bases and J lost 5, with 13 bases in between. CDR1 and CDR2 (germline): SGHAT, FQNNGV.

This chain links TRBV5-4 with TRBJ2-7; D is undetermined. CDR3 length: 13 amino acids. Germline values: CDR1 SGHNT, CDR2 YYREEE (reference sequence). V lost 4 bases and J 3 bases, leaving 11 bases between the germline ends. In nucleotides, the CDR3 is TGTGCCAGCAGCCGAGGTGTGGGCTACGAGCAGTACTTC. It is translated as CASSRGVGYEQYF.

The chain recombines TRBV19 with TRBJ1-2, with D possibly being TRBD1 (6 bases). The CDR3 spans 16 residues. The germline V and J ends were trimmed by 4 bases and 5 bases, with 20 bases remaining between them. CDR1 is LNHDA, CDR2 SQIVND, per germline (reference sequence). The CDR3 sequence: CASSKEASDSWYGYTF. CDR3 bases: TGTGCCAGTAGTAAGGAGGCGTCGGACAGCTGGTATGGCTACACCTTC.

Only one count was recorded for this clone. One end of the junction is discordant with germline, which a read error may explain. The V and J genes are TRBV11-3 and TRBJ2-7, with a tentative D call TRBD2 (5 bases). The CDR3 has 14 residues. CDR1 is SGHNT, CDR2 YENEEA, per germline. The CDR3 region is CASSFKTGDYGQYF. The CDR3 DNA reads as TGTGCCAGCAGCTTCAAAACGGGCGACTACGGGCAGTACTTC.

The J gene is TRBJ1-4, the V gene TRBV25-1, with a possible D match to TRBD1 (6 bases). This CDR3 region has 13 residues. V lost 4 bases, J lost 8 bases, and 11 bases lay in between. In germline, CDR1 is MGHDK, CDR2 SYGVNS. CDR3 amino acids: CASSVIGGEKLFF. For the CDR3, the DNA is TGTGCCAGCAGTGTAATAGGGGGAGAAAAACTGTTTTTT.

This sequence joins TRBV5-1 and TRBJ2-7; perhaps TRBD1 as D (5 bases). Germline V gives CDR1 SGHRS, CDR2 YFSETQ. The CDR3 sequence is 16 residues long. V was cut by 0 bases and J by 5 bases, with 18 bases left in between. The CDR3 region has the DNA TGCGCCAGCAGCTTGGCCTTGAACCAGGGCGGCCACGAGCAGTACTTC. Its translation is CASSLALNQGGHEQYF.

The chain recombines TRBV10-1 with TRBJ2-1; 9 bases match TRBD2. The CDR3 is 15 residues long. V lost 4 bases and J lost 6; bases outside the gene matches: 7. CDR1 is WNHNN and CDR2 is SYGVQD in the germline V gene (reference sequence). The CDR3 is CASSGLRGGRNEQFF. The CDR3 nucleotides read TGCGCCAGCAGTGGGTTGCGGGGGGGCCGCAATGAGCAGTTCTTC.

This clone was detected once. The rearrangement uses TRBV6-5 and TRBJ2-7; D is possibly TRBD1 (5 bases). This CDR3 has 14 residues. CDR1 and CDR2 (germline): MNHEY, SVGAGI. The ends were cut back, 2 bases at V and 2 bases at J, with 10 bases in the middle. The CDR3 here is CASSYRQGPYEQYF. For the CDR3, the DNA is TGTGCCAGCAGTTACCGGCAGGGCCCCTACGAGCAGTACTTC.